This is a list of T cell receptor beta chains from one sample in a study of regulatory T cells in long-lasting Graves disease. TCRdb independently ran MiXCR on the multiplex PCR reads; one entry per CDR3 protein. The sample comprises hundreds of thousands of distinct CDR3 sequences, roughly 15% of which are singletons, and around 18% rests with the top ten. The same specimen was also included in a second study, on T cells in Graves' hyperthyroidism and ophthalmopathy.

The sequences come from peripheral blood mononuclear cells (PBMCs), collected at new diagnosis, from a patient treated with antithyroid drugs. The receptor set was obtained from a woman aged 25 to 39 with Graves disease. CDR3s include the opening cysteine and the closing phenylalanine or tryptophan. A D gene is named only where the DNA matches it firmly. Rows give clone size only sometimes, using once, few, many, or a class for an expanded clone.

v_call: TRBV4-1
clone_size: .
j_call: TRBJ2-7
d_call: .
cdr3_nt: TGCGCCAGCAGCCAAGACCCAACTAGCTCCTACGAGCAGTACTTC
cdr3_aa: CASSQDPTSSYEQYF

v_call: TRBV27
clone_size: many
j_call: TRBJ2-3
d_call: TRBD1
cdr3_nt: TGTGCCAGCAGTTTAGAGGGGGCCCCCAGCACAGATACGCAGTATTTT
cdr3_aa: CASSLEGAPSTDTQYF

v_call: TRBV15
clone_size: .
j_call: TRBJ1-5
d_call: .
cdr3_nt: TGTGCCACCAGCAGAGTTGGGGGGGCTAATCAGCCCCAGCATTTT
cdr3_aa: CATSRVGGANQPQHF

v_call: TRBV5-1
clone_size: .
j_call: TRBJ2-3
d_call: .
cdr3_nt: TGCACCAGCAGCTTGGGGCCCGGCACAGATACGCAGTATTTT
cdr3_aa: CTSSLGPGTDTQYF

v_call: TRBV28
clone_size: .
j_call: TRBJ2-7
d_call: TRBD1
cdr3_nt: TGTGCCAGCAGTTTATCCGGGACAGGGGGCGCGTCCTACGAGCAGTACTTC
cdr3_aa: CASSLSGTGGASYEQYF

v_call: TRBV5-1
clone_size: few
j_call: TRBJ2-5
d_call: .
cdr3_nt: TGCGCCAGCAGCTTGGCCGGAGGCAGCAAAGAGACCCAGTACTTC
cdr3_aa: CASSLAGGSKETQYF

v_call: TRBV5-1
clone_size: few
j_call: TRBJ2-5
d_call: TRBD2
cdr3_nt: TGCGCCAGCAGCATCCTAGCGGGAGGGGTAGAGACCCAGTACTTC
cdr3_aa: CASSILAGGVETQYF

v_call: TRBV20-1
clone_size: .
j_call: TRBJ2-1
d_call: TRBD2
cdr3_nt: TGCAGTGCCGGGGGGTTTGTGTATGAGCAGTTCTTC
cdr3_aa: CSAGGFVYEQFF

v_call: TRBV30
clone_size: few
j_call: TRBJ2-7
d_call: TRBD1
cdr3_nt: TGTGCCTGGAGTAGGGGGCAGATGTACGAGCAGTACTTC
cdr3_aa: CAWSRGQMYEQYF

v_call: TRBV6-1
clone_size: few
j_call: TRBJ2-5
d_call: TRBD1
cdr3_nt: TGTGCCAGCAGGGCCGACAGGGGTGGTTATCGGGAGACCCAGTACTTC
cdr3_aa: CASRADRGGYRETQYF

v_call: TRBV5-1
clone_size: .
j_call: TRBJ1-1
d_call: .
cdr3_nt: TGCGCCAGCAGCTTGGGAATCTACACTGAAGCTTTCTTT
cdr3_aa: CASSLGIYTEAFF

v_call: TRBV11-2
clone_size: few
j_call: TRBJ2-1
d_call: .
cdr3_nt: TGTGCCAGCAGCTTATCTGTGGGAATCGGGCAGTTCTTC
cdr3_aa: CASSLSVGIGQFF

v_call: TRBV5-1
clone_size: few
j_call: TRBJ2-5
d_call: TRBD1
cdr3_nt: TGCGCCAGCAGCGGGCCGGGACAGGGGTACCAAGAGACCCAGTACTTC
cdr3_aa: CASSGPGQGYQETQYF

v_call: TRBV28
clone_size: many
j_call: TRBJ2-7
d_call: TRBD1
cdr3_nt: TGTGCCAGCAGATCCCGGACAGGGCGCTACGAGCAGTACTTC
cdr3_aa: CASRSRTGRYEQYF

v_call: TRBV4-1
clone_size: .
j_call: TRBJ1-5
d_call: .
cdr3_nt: TGCGCCAGCAGCCAAGGAGAGAATCAGCCCCAGCATTTT
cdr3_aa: CASSQGENQPQHF

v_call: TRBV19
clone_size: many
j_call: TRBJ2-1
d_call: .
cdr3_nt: TGTGCCAGTAGTATGCAGGGTCAAATGAGCTACAATGAGCAGTTCTTC
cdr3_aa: CASSMQGQMSYNEQFF

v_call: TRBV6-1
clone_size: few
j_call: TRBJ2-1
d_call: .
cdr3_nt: TGTGCCAGCAGACTGCACCATACGGGGGCTAGCGGTTTTAATGAGCAGTTCTTC
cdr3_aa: CASRLHHTGASGFNEQFF

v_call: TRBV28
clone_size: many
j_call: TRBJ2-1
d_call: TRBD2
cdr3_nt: TGTGCCAGCAGTGCCCTAGCGGGGGGCTCCTACAATGAGCAGTTCTTC
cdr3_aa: CASSALAGGSYNEQFF